The 5 T cell receptor beta chains in this list originate from one sample, sequenced in a study of blood T cell repertoires in COVID-19. TCRdb's table, derived via immunoSEQ multiplex PCR, lists solely in-frame clones and lacks some. The sample records 200,000 to 300,000 clones, roughly 90% being singletons. Sequences were obtained from peripheral blood. These receptors were collected from a woman aged 30 to 39 with acute or convalescent COVID-19.

This chain connects TRBV15 to TRBJ2-5, with TRBD2 matching 12 bases. The V gene end was trimmed by 4 bases and the J gene end by 2 bases; junction bases not matched to a gene: 2. The CDR3 length is 15 residues. From germline, CDR1 is LNHNV and CDR2 YYDKDF (reference sequence). CDR3 amino acids: CATSNLAGGQETQYF. CDR3 bases: TGTGCCACCAGCAATCTAGCGGGAGGGCAAGAGACCCAGTACTTC.

CDR3 coding DNA: TGTGCCAGCAGCTTAGCAGTTGAGACCCAGTACTTC. As protein: CASSLAVETQYF. V usage is TRBV11-3 and J usage is TRBJ2-5; D is undetermined. The V gene lost 1 base and the J gene lost 5 bases, with 5 bases spanning the gap. CDR3 length: 12 residues. The germline gives CDR1 SGHNT, CDR2 YENEEA.

The chain joins TRBV4-3 to TRBJ1-1; D remains ambiguous. V shed 3 bases and J shed 0 bases, with 8 bases lying between them. The germline V gene encodes CDR1 LGHNA and CDR2 YSLEER. There are 14 residues in the CDR3. The CDR3 here is CASSQYSMNTEAFF. DNA for the CDR3: TGCGCCAGCAGCCAGTACAGCATGAACACTGAAGCTTTCTTT.

This clone was picked up one time. The chain is built from TRBV11-3 and TRBJ2-2; no clear D gene. CDR1 is SGHNT, CDR2 YENEEA, per germline. This CDR3 spans 14 amino acids. Between the trimmed V and J ends, which lost 5 bases and 5 bases, there was a span of 12 bases. CDR3 nucleotides: TGTGCCAGCAGCATTCTATCCCGTACCGGGGAGCTGTTTTTT. Residues: CASSILSRTGELFF.

The rearrangement links TRBV7-2 to TRBJ2-2; 8 bases are shared with TRBD2. CDR1 and CDR2 (germline): SGHTA, FQGNSA. The CDR3 is 15 amino acids. J gave up 4 bases and V 1 base, and 2 bases lay outside the gene matches. The chain's CDR3 is CASSLGLARTGELFF. CDR3 bases: TGTGCCAGCAGCTTAGGACTAGCGCGCACCGGGGAGCTGTTTTTT.